The clone carrying this T cell receptor (beta chain) was counted ten times or more. Its antigen is not identified. CDR1 and CDR2 from the germline V gene are LGHNA and YSLEER. Trimming pared 2 bases from V and 7 bases from J, leaving 18 bases between. The CDR3 runs to 16 residues. The record originates from a study of beta chain features in type 1 diabetes. Study-level results: Patients with Type 1 diabetes showed moderately but significantly shorter TCRB CDR3s in all four CD4+ subsets. Whether HLA type affects TCRB rearrangement stayed undetermined in the present work.

Investigators reverse transcribed all isolated RNA, so they sequenced expressed TCRB transcripts. Here immunoSEQ multiplex PCR was the method, and the copy in TCRdb shows in-frame clones only, minus some. Of about 250,000 clones listed, roughly an eighth were seen once; the top ten hold around 0.03%. The chain links TRBV4-3 to TRBJ2-4; D might be TRBD1 (8 bases). The material sequenced was naive CD4+ T cells from blood. The sequence was collected from a woman aged 40 to 55 in good health. CDR3 region: CASSQYGQGGGNIQYF. The DNA for the CDR3 is TGCGCCAGCAGCCAATATGGACAGGGCGGGGGCAACATTCAGTACTTC.